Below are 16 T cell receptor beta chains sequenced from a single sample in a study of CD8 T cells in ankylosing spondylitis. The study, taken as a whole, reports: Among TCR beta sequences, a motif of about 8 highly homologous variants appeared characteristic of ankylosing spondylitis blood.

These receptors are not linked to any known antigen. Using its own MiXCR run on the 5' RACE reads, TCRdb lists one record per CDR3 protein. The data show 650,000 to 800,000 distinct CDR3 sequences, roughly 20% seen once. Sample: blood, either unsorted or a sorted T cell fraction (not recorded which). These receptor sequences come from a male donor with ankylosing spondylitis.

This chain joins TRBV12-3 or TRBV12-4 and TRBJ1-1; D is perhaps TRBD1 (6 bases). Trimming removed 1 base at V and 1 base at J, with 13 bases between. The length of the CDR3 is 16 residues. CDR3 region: CASSLGGGARNTEAFF. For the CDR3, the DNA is TGTGCCAGCAGTTTAGGCGGGGGCGCGCGGAACACTGAAGCTTTCTTT.

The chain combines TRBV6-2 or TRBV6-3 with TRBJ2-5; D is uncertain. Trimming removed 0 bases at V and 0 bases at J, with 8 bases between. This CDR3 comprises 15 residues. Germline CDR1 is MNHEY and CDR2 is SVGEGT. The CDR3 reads CASSYSAGDQETQYF. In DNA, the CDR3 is TGTGCCAGCAGTTACTCAGCTGGGGACCAAGAGACCCAGTACTTC.

As DNA, the CDR3 is TGCAGCGTTGAATGGGTCGTCGGGGGCCGGGGAGGAGAGCAGTTCTTC. It translates to CSVEWVVGGRGGEQFF. The chain has TRBV29-1 and TRBJ2-1, with D perhaps assigned TRBD1 or TRBD2 (6 bases each). With 2 bases removed from V and 10 bases from J, the gap between germline ends came to 24 bases. The CDR3 runs 16 residues. Germline CDR1 reads SQVTM; CDR2 reads ANQGSEA.

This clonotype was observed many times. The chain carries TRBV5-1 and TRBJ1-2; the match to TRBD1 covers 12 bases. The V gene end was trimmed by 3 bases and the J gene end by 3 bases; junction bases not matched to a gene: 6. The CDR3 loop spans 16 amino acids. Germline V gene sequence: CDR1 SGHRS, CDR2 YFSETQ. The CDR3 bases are TGCGCCAGCAGCTCTAGGGACAGGGGGCCTCACTATGGCTACACCTTC. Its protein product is CASSSRDRGPHYGYTF.

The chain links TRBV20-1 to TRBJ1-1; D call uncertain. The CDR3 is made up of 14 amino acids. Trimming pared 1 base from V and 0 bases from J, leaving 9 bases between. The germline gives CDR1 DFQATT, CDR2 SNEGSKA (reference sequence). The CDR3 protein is CSARAFGLNTEAFF. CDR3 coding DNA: TGCAGTGCTAGAGCCTTTGGGTTGAACACTGAAGCTTTCTTT.

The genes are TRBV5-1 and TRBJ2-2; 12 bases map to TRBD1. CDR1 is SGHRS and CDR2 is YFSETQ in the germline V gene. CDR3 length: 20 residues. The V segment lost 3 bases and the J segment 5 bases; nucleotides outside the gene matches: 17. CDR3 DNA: TGCGCCAGCAGCTCCCCCCCGGGACAGGGGGCTTCTTTGCGGACCGGGGAGCTGTTTTTT. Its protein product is CASSSPPGQGASLRTGELFF.

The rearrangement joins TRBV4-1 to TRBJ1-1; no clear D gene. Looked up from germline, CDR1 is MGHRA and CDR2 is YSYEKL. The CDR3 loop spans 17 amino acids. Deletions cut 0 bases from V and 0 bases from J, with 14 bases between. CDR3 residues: CASSQDSTVPMNTEAFF. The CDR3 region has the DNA TGCGCCAGCAGCCAAGATAGTACAGTCCCCATGAACACTGAAGCTTTCTTT.

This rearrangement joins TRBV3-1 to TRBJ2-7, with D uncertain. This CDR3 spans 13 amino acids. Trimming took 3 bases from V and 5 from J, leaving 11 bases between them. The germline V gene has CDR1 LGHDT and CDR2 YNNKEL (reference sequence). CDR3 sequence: CASSHLGDDEQYF. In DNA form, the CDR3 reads TGTGCCAGCAGCCATCTCGGTGACGACGAGCAGTACTTC.

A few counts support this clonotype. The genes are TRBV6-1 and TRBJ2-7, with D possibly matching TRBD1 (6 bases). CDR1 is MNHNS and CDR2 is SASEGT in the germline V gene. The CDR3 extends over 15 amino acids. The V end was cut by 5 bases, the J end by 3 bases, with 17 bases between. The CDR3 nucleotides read TGTGCCAGCAGTACCCATACAGGGACGCGCTACGAGCAGTACTTC. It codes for CASSTHTGTRYEQYF.

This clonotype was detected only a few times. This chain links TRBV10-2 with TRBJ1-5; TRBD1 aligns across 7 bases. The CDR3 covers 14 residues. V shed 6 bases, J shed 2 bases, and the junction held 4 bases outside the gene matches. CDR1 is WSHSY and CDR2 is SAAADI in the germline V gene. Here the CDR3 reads CASRQGKGNQPQHF. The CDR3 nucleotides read TGCGCCAGCAGACAGGGGAAGGGCAATCAGCCCCAGCATTTT.

The CDR3 DNA reads as TGTGCCAGCAGCCAAGACGCAGCTACGAACACCGGGGAGCTGTTTTTT. This codes for CASSQDAATNTGELFF. This chain uses TRBV4-2 with TRBJ2-2; D ambiguous. Germline CDR1 reads LGHNA; CDR2 reads YNFKEQ. The V gene lost 0 bases and the J gene lost 0 bases, with 8 bases spanning the gap. CDR3 length: 16 residues.

The CDR3 coding sequence is TGTGCCAGCCAATACCGGGGCGAACTCCAAGAGACCCAGTACTTC. This sequence encodes CASQYRGELQETQYF. The chain combines TRBV12-3 or TRBV12-4 with TRBJ2-5; the D call may be TRBD1 or TRBD2 (5 bases each). Trimming pared 8 bases from V and 1 base from J, leaving 17 bases between. The CDR3 is 15 residues long.

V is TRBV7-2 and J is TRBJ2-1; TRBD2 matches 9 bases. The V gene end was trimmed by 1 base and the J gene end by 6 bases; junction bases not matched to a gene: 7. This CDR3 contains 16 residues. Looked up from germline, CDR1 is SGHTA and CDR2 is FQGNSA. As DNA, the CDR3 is TGTGCCAGCAGCTTAGACCGCGGGGGGGCGGGCAATGAGCAGTTCTTC. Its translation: CASSLDRGGAGNEQFF.

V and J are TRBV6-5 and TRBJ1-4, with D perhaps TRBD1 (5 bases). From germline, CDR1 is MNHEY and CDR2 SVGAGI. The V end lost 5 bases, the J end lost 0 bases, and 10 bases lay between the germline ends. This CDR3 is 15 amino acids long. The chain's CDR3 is CASSTEGATNEKLFF. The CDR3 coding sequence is TGTGCCAGCAGTACTGAAGGGGCAACTAATGAAAAACTGTTTTTT.

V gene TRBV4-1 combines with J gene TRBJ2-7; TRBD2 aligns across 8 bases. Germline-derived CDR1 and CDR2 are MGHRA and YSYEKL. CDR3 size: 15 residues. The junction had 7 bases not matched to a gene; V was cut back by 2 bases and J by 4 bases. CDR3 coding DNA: TGCGCCAGCAGCCAATTCAGCGGGAGAGGGTACGAGCAGTACTTC. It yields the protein CASSQFSGRGYEQYF.

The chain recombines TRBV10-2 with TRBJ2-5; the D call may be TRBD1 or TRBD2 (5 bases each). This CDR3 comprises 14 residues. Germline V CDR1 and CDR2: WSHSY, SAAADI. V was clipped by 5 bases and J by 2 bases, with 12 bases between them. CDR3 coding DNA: TGCGCCAGCAGTCGTTCCGGGGCTCAAGAGACCCAGTACTTC. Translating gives CASSRSGAQETQYF.